A single sample gave rise to the 9 T cell receptor beta chains below, sequenced in a study of T-cell reconstitution after alpha-beta-depleted transplantation in children (dated by TCRdb to about 2016). The library relied on PCR. TCRdb names Illumina HiSeq 2500 as the instrument used. TCR library preparation used molecular barcoding, with unique molecular identifiers applied to normalize quantification of the TCRbeta repertoire. TCRdb redid the processing of the public reads, applying fastp at Q25 and MiXCR, and retained in-frame beta chains. Each CDR3 protein gets just one entry, which takes the most common genes and DNA from the rows behind it. The sample contains 350,000 to 450,000 distinct CDR3 sequences, about an eighth of them found a single time. 3.5% to 4.5% of the sample is taken by the ten largest. The sequenced sample was PBMCs, obtained from the stem cell graft. The source is a human donor who donated a stem cell graft to a child with Fanconi anemia.

This chain links TRBV19 with TRBJ2-3; D not resolved. With 6 bases removed from V and 7 bases from J, the gap between germline ends came to 14 bases. The CDR3 is 13 amino acids. The germline CDR1 and CDR2 sequences are LNHDA and SQIVND (reference sequence). The CDR3 protein is CASSPPARNTQYF. The CDR3 DNA sequence: TGTGCCAGTAGCCCCCCGGCAAGGAATACGCAGTATTTT. The full variable domain, its missing parts supplied by reference TRBV19 and TRBJ2-3, is DGGITQSPKYLFRKEGQNVTLSCEQNLNHDAMYWYRQDPGQGLRLIYYSQIVNDFQKGDIAEGYSVSREKKESFPLTVTSAQKNPTAFYLCASSPPARNTQYFGPGTRLTVL.

V gene TRBV6-2 or TRBV6-3 combines with J gene TRBJ2-2; unclear D gene. Germline V gives CDR1 MNHEY, CDR2 SVGEGT. V lost 4 bases to trimming and J lost 3 bases, with 9 bases between them. This CDR3 contains 14 residues. The CDR3: CASSWSRDTGELFF. CDR3 nucleotides: TGTGCCAGCAGTTGGTCTAGGGACACCGGGGAGCTGTTTTTT.

This clonotype has just one count. The V call is TRBV4-2, the J call TRBJ2-7; D gene uncertain. The germline CDR1 and CDR2 sequences are LGHNA and YNFKEQ. V lost 1 base to trimming and J lost 9 bases, with 19 bases between them. The CDR3 runs 15 residues. CDR3 protein: CASSQGDELTEGQYF. The CDR3 bases are TGTGCCAGCAGCCAAGGTGATGAACTTACAGAAGGGCAGTACTTC.

This clonotype has just a few counts. The chain joins TRBV20-1 to TRBJ2-7, with D unclear. Looked up from germline, CDR1 is DFQATT and CDR2 is SNEGSKA (reference sequence). Trimming shortened V by 2 bases and J by 1 base, and 12 bases separated the two germline ends. This CDR3 has 14 residues. CDR3 region: CSARNHFDSYEQYV. CDR3 nucleotide sequence: TGCAGTGCTAGAAACCATTTTGATTCCTACGAGCAGTACGTC.

This clonotype has a handful of counts. The chain carries TRBV11-2 and TRBJ2-5; D possibly corresponds to TRBD1 (6 bases). V was trimmed by 5 bases and J by 5 bases, leaving 15 bases between them. Germline CDR1 is SGHAT and CDR2 is FQNNGV. This CDR3 comprises 14 residues. CDR3 DNA sequence: TGTGCCAGCAGCCCGGTGGGGGCCCGGGAGACCCAGTACTTC. This translates into CASSPVGARETQYF.

The chain uses TRBV10-3 and TRBJ2-7, with 8 bases fitting TRBD1. The germline gives CDR1 ENHRY, CDR2 SYGVKD. Unmatched junction bases numbered 8, after V lost 4 bases and J lost 6 bases. This CDR3 region has 14 residues. The CDR3 loop reads CAISVTDRESEQYF. The CDR3 coding sequence is TGTGCCATCAGTGTAACGGACAGGGAATCCGAGCAGTACTTC.

This clonotype came up many times. The gene calls are TRBV28 and TRBJ1-1; weak D call: TRBD1 (5 bases). V lost 5 bases and J lost 12, with 16 bases in between. Germline V gene data show CDR1 as MDHEN and CDR2 as SYDVKM. This CDR3 comprises 12 residues. The CDR3 here is CASSRQFWETFF. The DNA of the CDR3 is TGTGCCAGCAGTCGACAGTTTTGGGAGACTTTCTTT.

The chain carries TRBV20-1 and TRBJ2-1; tentative D call: TRBD2 (6 bases). Trimming removed 0 bases from V and 7 bases from J, with 16 bases in between. The CDR3 contains 15 residues. The V gene's germline CDR1 is DFQATT and CDR2 SNEGSKA (reference sequence). The CDR3 DNA reads TGCAGTGCTAGAGATAGGATAAGAGGAGGGAATGAGCAGTTCTTC. Encoded protein: CSARDRIRGGNEQFF.

V gene TRBV15 combines with J gene TRBJ1-6; D gene unclear. In germline, CDR1 is LNHNV, CDR2 YYDKDF (reference sequence). Trimming took off 0 bases at V and 6 bases at J, with 9 bases between the two ends. This CDR3 comprises 15 residues. DNA of the CDR3: TGTGCCACCAGCAGAGATAGAGCTTGTAATTCACCCCTCCACTTT. Its protein is CATSRDRACNSPLHF.